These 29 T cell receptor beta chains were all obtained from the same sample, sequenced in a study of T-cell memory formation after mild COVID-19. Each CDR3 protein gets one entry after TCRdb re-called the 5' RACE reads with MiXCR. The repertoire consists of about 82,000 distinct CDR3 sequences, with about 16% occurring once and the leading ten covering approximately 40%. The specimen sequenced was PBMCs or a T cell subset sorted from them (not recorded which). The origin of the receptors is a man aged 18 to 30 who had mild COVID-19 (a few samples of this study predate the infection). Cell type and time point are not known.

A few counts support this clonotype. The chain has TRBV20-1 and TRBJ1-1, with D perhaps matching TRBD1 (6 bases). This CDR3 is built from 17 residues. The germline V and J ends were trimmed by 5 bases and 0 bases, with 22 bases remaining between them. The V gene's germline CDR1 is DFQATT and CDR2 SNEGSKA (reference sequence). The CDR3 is CSASRSEDRILNTEAFF. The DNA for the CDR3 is TGCAGTGCTTCGCGCTCGGAGGACAGAATCCTGAACACTGAAGCTTTCTTT.

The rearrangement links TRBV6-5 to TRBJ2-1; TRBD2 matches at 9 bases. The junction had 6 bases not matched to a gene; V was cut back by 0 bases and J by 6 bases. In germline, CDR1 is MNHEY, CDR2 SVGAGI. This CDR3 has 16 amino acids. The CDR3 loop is CASSYSSGGGANEQFF. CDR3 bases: TGTGCCAGCAGTTACTCATCCGGCGGGGGGGCCAATGAGCAGTTCTTC.

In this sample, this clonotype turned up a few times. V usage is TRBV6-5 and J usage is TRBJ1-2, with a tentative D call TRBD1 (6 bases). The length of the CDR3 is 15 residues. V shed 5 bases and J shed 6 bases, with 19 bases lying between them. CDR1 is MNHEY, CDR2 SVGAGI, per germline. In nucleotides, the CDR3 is TGTGCCAGCAGTGCAACGGGACATCTTCGCGATGGCTACACCTTC. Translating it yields CASSATGHLRDGYTF.

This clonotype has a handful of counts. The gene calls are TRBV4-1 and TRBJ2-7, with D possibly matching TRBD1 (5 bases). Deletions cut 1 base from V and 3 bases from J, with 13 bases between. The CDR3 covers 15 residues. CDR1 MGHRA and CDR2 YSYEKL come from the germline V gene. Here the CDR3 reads CASSQGSRAFYEQYF. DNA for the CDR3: TGCGCCAGCAGCCAAGGAAGCAGGGCCTTCTACGAGCAGTACTTC.

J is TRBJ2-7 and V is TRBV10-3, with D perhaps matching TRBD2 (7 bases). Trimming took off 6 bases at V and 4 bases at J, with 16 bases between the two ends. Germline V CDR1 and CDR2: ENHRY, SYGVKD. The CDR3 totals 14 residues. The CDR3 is CAISELGGPYEQYF. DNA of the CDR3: TGTGCCATCAGCGAGCTGGGGGGGCCTTACGAGCAGTACTTC.

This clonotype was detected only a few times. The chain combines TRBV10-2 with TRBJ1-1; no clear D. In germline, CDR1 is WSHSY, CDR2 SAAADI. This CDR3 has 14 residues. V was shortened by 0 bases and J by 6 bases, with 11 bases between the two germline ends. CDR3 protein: CASSESAWLAEAFF. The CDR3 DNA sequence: TGCGCCAGCAGTGAGTCTGCCTGGTTGGCTGAAGCTTTCTTT.

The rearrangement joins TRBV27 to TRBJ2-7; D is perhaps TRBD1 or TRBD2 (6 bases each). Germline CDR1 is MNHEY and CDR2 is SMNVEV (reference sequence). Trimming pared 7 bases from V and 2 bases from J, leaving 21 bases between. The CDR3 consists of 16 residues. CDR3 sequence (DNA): TGTGCCAGCATCGGACAGTTTATGGGAGGAACCTACGAGCAGTACTTC. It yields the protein CASIGQFMGGTYEQYF.

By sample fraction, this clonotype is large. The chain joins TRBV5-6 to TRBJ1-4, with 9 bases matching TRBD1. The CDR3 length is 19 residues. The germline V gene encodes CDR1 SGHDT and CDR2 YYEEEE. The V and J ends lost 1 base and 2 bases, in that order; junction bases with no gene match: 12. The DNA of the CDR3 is TGTGCCAGCAGCTTGCAAGGACAGGGGCTCTTCGGCACTAATGAAAAACTGTTTTTT. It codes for CASSLQGQGLFGTNEKLFF.

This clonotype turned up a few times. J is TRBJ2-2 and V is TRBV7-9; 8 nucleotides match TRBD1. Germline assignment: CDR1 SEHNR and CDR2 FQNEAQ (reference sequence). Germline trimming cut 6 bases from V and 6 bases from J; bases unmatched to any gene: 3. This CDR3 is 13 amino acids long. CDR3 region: CASRDRVAGELFF. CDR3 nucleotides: TGTGCCAGCAGGGACAGGGTCGCCGGGGAGCTGTTTTTT.

DNA of the CDR3: TGTGCCACCAGTGATTCTTACACAGATACGCAGTATTTT. This codes for CATSDSYTDTQYF. The rearrangement links TRBV24-1 to TRBJ2-3, with D hard to call. The CDR3 loop spans 13 amino acids. V lost 2 bases, J lost 2 bases, and 4 bases lay in between. Germline V CDR1 and CDR2: KGHDR, SFDVKD.

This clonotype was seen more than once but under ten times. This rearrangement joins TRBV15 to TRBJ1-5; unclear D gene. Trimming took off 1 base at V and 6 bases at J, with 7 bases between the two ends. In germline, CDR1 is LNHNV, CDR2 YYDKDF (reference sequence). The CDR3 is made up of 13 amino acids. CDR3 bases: TGTGCCACCAGCAGAGCACGGGGTCAGCCCCAGCATTTT. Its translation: CATSRARGQPQHF.

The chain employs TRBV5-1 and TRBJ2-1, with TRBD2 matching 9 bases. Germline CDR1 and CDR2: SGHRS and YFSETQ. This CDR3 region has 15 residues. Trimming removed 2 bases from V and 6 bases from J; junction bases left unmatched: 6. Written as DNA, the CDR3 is TGCGCCAGCAGCTTCCCTGGCGGGGGGGCCAATGAGCAGTTCTTC. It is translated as CASSFPGGGANEQFF.

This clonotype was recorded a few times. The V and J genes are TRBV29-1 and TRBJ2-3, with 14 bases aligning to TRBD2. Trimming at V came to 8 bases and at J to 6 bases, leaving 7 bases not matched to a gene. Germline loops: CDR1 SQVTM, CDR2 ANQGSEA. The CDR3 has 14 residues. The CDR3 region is CSFRLAGGLDTQYF. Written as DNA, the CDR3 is TGCAGCTTCAGACTAGCGGGGGGGCTGGATACGCAGTATTTT.

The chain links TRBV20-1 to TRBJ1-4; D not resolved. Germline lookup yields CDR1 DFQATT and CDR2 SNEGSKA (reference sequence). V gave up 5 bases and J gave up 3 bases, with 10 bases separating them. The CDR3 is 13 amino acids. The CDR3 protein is CSAAVSANEKLFF. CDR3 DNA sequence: TGCAGTGCTGCGGTCTCGGCTAATGAAAAACTGTTTTTT.

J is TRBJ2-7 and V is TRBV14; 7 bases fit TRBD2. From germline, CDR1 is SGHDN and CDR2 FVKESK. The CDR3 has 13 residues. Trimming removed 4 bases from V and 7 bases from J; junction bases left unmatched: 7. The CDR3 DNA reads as TGTGCCAGCAGCCCGGGGGGATACAGTGAGCAGTACTTC. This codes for CASSPGGYSEQYF.

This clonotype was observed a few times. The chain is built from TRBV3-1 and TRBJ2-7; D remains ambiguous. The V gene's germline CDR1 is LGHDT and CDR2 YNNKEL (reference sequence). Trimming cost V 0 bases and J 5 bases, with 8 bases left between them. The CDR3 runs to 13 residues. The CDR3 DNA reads TGTGCCAGCAGCCAAGAGGCTCCTAACGAGCAGTACTTC. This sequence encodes CASSQEAPNEQYF.

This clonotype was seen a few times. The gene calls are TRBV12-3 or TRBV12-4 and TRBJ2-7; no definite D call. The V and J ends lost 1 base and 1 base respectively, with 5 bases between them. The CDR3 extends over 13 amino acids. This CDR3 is CASSLVRSYEQYF. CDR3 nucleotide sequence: TGTGCCAGCAGTTTAGTCCGGTCCTACGAGCAGTACTTC.

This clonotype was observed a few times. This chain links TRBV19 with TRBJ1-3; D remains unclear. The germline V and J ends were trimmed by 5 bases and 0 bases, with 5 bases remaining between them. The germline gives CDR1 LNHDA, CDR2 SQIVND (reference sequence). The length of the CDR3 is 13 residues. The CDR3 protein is CASSVSSGNTIYF. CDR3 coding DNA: TGTGCCAGTAGTGTCAGCTCTGGAAACACCATATATTTT.

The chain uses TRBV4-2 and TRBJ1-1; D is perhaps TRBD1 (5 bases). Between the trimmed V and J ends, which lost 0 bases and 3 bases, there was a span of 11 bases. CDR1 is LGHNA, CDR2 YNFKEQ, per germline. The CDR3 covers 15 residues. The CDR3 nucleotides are TGTGCCAGCAGCCAAGATAAAACAGGAGACACTGAAGCTTTCTTT. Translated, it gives CASSQDKTGDTEAFF.

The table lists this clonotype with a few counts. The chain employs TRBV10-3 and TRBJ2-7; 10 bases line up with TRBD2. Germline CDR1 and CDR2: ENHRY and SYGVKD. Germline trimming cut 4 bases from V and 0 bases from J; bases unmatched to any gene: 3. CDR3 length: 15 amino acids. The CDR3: CAISGTSGYSYEQYF. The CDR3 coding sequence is TGTGCCATCAGTGGGACTAGCGGCTACTCCTACGAGCAGTACTTC.

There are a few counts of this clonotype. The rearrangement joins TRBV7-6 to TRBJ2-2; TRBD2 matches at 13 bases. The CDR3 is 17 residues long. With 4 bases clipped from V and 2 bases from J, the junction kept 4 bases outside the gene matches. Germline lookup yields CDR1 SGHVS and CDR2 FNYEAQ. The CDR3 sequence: CASSSTSGGANTGELFF. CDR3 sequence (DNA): TGTGCCAGCAGCTCCACTAGCGGGGGGGCCAACACCGGGGAGCTGTTTTTT.

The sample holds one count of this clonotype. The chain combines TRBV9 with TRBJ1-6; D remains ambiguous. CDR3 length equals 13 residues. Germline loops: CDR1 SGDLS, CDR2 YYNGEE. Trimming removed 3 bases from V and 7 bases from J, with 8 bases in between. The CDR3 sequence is CASSDRENSPLHF. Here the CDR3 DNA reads TGTGCCAGCAGCGACCGTGAGAATTCACCCCTCCACTTT.

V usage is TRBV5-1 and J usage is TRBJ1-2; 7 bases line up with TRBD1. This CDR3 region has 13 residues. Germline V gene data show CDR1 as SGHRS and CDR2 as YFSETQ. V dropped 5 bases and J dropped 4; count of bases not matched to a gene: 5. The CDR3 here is CASRGDSPYGYTF. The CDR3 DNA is TGCGCCAGCAGAGGGGACAGCCCCTATGGCTACACCTTC.

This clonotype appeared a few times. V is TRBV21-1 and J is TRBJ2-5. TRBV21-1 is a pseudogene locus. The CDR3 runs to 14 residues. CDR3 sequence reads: CASSKVRGGETQYF. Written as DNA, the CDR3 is TGTGCCAGCAGCAAAGTGCGGGGTGGCGAGACCCAGTACTTC.

The CDR3: CASSPSGISGANVLTF. CDR3 DNA sequence: TGTGCCAGCAGCCCCAGCGGGATTTCTGGGGCCAACGTCCTGACTTTC. The rearrangement uses TRBV13 and TRBJ2-6; TRBD2 aligns across 7 bases. The CDR3 sequence is 16 residues long. CDR1 and CDR2 (germline): PRHDT, FYEKMQ (reference sequence). The V segment lost 5 bases and the J segment 1 base; nucleotides outside the gene matches: 5. Variable domain in full (rest from reference TRBV13 and TRBJ2-6): AAGVIQSPRHLIKEKRETATLKCYPIPRHDTVYWYQQGPGQDPQFLISFYEKMQSDKGSIPDRFSAQQFSDYHSELNMSSLELGDSALYFCASSPSGISGANVLTFGAGSRLTVL.

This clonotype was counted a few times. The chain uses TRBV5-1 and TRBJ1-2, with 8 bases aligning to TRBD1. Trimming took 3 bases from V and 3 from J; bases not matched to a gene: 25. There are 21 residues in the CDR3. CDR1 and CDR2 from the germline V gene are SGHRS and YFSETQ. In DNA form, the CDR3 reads TGCGCCAGCAGCTCAACAGGGGGACACCCAGGAATCGCACACCAATACTATGGCTACACCTTC. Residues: CASSSTGGHPGIAHQYYGYTF. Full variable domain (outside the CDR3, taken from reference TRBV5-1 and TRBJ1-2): KAGVTQTPRYLIKTRGQQVTLSCSPISGHRSVSWYQQTPGQGLQFLFEYFSETQRNKGNFPGRFSGRQFSNSRSEMNVSTLELGDSALYLCASSSTGGHPGIAHQYYGYTFGSGTRLTVV.

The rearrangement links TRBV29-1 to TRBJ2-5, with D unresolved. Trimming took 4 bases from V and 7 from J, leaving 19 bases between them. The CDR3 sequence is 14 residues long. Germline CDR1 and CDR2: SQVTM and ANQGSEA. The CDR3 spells CSVVRAVEPVTQYF. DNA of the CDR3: TGCAGCGTTGTGCGAGCAGTCGAGCCCGTGACCCAGTACTTC.

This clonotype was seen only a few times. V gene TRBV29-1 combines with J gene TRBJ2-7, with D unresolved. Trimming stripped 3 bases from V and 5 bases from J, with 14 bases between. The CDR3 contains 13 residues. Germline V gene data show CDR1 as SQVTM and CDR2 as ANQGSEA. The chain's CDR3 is CSVEDGRTDEQYF. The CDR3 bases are TGCAGCGTTGAGGACGGTAGGACGGACGAGCAGTACTTC.

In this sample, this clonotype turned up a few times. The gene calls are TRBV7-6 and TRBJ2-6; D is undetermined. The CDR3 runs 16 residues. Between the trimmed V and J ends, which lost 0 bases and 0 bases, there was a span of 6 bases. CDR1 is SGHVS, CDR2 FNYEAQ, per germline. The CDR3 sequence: CASSLASPSGANVLTF. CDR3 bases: TGTGCCAGCAGCTTAGCAAGCCCCTCTGGGGCCAACGTCCTGACTTTC.